This T cell receptor beta chain comes out of a study of monozygotic twins with inflammatory bowel disease. Findings of the study overall: IBD patients shared fewer clonotypes with other individuals than healthy twins, especially patients with disease activity signs. A reduction in TCRbeta diversity (inverse Simpson) was seen in IBD patients relative to healthy co-twins. There was no way to distinguish the different T cell subtypes.

TCRdb reanalyzed the 5' RACE reads, giving one entry per CDR3 protein sequence and no DNA. The data include around 220,000 distinct CDR3 sequences; the top ten clones carry about 8%. Per donor, less than 3 ml of blood was collected and frozen. The CDR3 has 14 amino acids. The germline V gene encodes CDR1 LGHDT and CDR2 YNNKEL (reference sequence). Notes on this clonotype: Its antigen is still unknown.

Sequencing was performed on blood. This TCR was recovered from a human donor with ulcerative colitis or Crohn's disease, or a healthy co-twin of an affected twin (not recorded which). The chain joins TRBV3-1 to TRBJ1-1; TCRdb gives TRBD1 as the D gene, but with no DNA this cannot be confirmed. The CDR3 protein is CASTFGQGNTEAFF.